This entry lists 10 T cell receptor beta chains sequenced from one sample in a study of T cells after somatic rescue of genetic block. Some clones are missing from TCRdb's copy, which holds only in-frame ones; the method was immunoSEQ multiplex PCR. Altogether about 12,000 clones are present, more than 65% being singletons, with the ten largest covering less than 20%. Sequenced sample: peripheral blood mononuclear cells (PBMCs). These receptors were collected from a boy between 10 and 17 years old.

The V and J genes are TRBV5-1 and TRBJ1-2; the D gene is possibly TRBD1 (5 bases). The CDR3 loop spans 15 amino acids. V was clipped by 0 bases and J by 7 bases, with 16 bases between them. From germline, CDR1 is SGHRS and CDR2 YFSETQ. The DNA for the CDR3 is TGCGCCAGCAGCTTGGATGGGGGTTCGGGGTTTGGCTACACCTTC. Translating gives CASSLDGGSGFGYTF.

The chain links TRBV20-1 to TRBJ2-5; TRBD1 agrees at 9 bases. The germline CDR1 and CDR2 sequences are DFQATT and SNEGSKA (reference sequence). CDR3 size: 10 residues. Written as DNA, the CDR3 is TGCAGCGGACAGGGGAAGACCCAGTACTTC. Translating gives CSGQGKTQYF.

Sample share makes this clone medium-sized (0.01 to 0.1%). V is TRBV5-6 and J is TRBJ2-7; no clear D gene. CDR3 length: 14 residues. From germline, CDR1 is SGHDT and CDR2 YYEEEE. Trimming shortened V by 0 bases and J by 4 bases, and 11 bases separated the two germline ends. DNA of the CDR3: TGTGCCAGCAGCTTGGCCCTCCATTCATACGAGCAGTACTTC. Its translation: CASSLALHSYEQYF. Based on the CDR3 plus reference TRBV5-6 and TRBJ2-7, the full variable domain is DAGVTQSPTHLIKTRGQQVTLRCSPKSGHDTVSWYQQALGQGPQFIFQYYEEEERQRGNFPDRFSGHQFPNYSSELNVNALLLGDSALYLCASSLALHSYEQYFGPGTRLTVT.

CDR3 bases: TGCAGCATCCCCGACAGGGCAGTCGACTATGGCTACACCTTC. Translated, it gives CSIPDRAVDYGYTF. The chain joins TRBV29-1 to TRBJ1-2; 7 bases are a match to TRBD1. Per the germline V gene, CDR1 is SQVTM and CDR2 is ANQGSEA. The CDR3 length is 14 residues. V was clipped by 8 bases and J by 3 bases; unmatched bases: 12.

V usage is TRBV5-1 and J usage is TRBJ2-7; D assignment may be TRBD1 or TRBD2 (6 bases each). V was trimmed by 0 bases and J by 7 bases, leaving 17 bases between them. Germline lookup yields CDR1 SGHRS and CDR2 YFSETQ. CDR3 length: 15 residues. The CDR3: CASSLAPTEGGEQYF. CDR3 in DNA: TGCGCCAGCAGCTTGGCCCCCACGGAGGGGGGTGAGCAGTACTTC.

J is TRBJ1-3 and V is TRBV18, with unresolved D. Looked up from germline, CDR1 is KGHSH and CDR2 is LQKENI. Trimming left V 3 bases short and J 3 bases short, with 9 bases between. This CDR3 has 14 residues. This chain's CDR3 is CASSPTGIGNTIYF. CDR3 coding DNA: TGTGCCAGCTCACCGACCGGTATTGGAAACACCATATATTTT.

This clone was picked up a small number of times. The V call is TRBV5-1, the J call TRBJ1-2; possible D gene TRBD1, 5 bases. Germline V lookup: CDR1 SGHRS, CDR2 YFSETQ. This CDR3 spans 15 amino acids. Trimming cost V 1 base and J 3 bases, with 13 bases left between them. In DNA form, the CDR3 reads TGCGCCAGCAGCTTGTTATATGGGGGAGACTATGGCTACACCTTC. This codes for CASSLLYGGDYGYTF.

This chain links TRBV9 with TRBJ2-5, with TRBD1 matching over 11 bases. Germline CDR1 and CDR2: SGDLS and YYNGEE. This CDR3 is built from 17 residues. Trimming removed 4 bases from V and 2 bases from J; junction bases left unmatched: 10. In DNA form, the CDR3 reads TGTGCCAGCAGCCGATCCAGAGGGACAGGGGGACAAGAGACCCAGTACTTC. Its protein is CASSRSRGTGGQETQYF.

The chain is built from TRBV18 and TRBJ2-1, with D unclear. V shed 4 bases and J shed 0 bases, with 10 bases lying between them. This CDR3 is built from 15 residues. Looked up from germline, CDR1 is KGHSH and CDR2 is LQKENI. CDR3 sequence: CASSRRAGSYNEQFF. The CDR3 DNA is TGTGCCAGCTCACGACGGGCCGGCTCCTACAATGAGCAGTTCTTC.

The V and J genes are TRBV7-2 and TRBJ1-1, with D possibly matching TRBD1 (5 bases). The V and J ends lost 1 base and 10 bases respectively, with 16 bases between them. The CDR3 spans 14 residues. From germline, CDR1 is SGHTA and CDR2 FQGNSA. The CDR3 DNA is TGTGCCAGCAGCTTAGGGCGACAGCCGGTGGGAGCTTTCTTT. This sequence encodes CASSLGRQPVGAFF.